This TCR beta chain originates from a study of CD8 T cells in ankylosing spondylitis. Study-wide results and caveats: Clones tied to disease were said to be significantly enriched in matched ankylosing spondylitis synovial fluid.

The table lists this clonotype with a count of one. Its antigen is not identified. TCRdb re-analysed the 5' RACE reads in MiXCR, keeping a single row per CDR3 protein. The sample gives 350,000 or so distinct CDR3 sequences, roughly 14% of which show up once; 0.85% to 1.4% is in the top ten. V gave up 3 bases and J gave up 7 bases; unmatched junction bases: 8. The germline CDR1 and CDR2 sequences are LGHDT and YNNKEL (reference sequence). The CDR3 runs to 15 residues. The rearrangement joins TRBV3-1 to TRBJ2-2; 7 positions agree with TRBD1. The TCR sequence derives from a male donor with ankylosing spondylitis or in good health (not recorded which). Sequencing was carried out using blood, either unsorted or a sorted T cell fraction (not recorded which). The CDR3, as DNA: TGTGCCAGCAGCCAGGATTGGGGACAGTTCGGGGAGCTGTTTTTT. Its protein product is CASSQDWGQFGELFF.